Reported below is one TCR beta chain. The study assigned cohorts using participant-reported clinical history. Symptom resolution, clearance, or two negative PCRs marked donors in Cohort 3 as recovered. Source study methods: Amplified reference gene primers provided the basis for estimating nucleated cell counts. The data were produced by immunoSEQ multiplex PCR, yet TCRdb's version contains in-frame clones alone and is incomplete. V, J and clone size reflect that table, while D and trimming were determined from the DNA. The profile shows a few hundred thousand clones, 70% to 90% of them singletons. This sample was taken from a study of blood T cell repertoires in COVID-19. The V gene end was trimmed by 7 bases and the J gene end by 2 bases; junction bases not matched to a gene: 4. Germline lookup yields CDR1 MNHEY and CDR2 SVGAGI. The CDR3 length is 14 residues.

The V and J genes are TRBV6-5 and TRBJ2-3; 9 bases map to TRBD1. The TCR sequence derives from a man aged 30 to 39 who had recovered from COVID-19. The sample comprised PBMCs or T cells enriched from blood (not recorded which). DNA of the CDR3: TGTGCCAGCAAAAGGGACAGGGTCACAGATACGCAGTATTTT. Its protein product is CASKRDRVTDTQYF.